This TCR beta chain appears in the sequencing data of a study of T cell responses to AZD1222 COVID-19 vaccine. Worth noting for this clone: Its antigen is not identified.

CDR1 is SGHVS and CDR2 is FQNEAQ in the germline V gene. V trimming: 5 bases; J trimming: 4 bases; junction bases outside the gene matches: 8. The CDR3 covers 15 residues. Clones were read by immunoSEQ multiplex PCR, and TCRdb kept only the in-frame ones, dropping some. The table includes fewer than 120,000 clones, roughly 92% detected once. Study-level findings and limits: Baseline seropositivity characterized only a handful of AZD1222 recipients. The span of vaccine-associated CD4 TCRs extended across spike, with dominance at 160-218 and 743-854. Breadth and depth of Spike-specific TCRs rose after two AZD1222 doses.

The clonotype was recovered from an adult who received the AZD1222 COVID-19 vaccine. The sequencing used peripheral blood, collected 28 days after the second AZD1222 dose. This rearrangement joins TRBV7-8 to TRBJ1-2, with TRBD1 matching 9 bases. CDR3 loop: CASSATGGYGYGYTF. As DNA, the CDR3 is TGTGCCAGCAGCGCCACAGGGGGCTACGGCTATGGCTACACCTTC.